This T cell receptor (beta chain) was retrieved from a study of T cell responses to AZD1222 COVID-19 vaccine. Findings and limits, study-wide: Repertoires were collected only later (after the peak T cell response had occurred). Reportedly, close to half of spike-specific TCRs are directed against unmutated variant regions. Once two AZD1222 doses were given, Spike-specific TCR breadth and depth went up. CD4 TCRs associated with vaccination spanned spike, dominating at 160-218 and 743-854.

Regarding this clone: Its matching antigen is unknown. One end of the junction does not line up with germline, which may come from a read error.

Produced via immunoSEQ multiplex PCR; TCRdb's table is partial and in-frame only. The data show about 120,000 clones, roughly 90% seen once. This CDR3 is built from 18 residues. Germline assignment: CDR1 SSHAT and CDR2 FNYEAQ (reference sequence). This chain connects TRBV7-7 to TRBJ1-5; unclear D gene. The specimen comprised peripheral blood, sampled 28 days after the second AZD1222 dose. This clonotype was obtained from an adult who received the AZD1222 COVID-19 vaccine. CDR3: CASSLPLVGGWSNQPQHF. In nucleotides, the CDR3 is TGTGCTAGCAGCTTACCTCTTGTTGGAGGTTGGAGCAATCAGCCCCAGCATTTT.